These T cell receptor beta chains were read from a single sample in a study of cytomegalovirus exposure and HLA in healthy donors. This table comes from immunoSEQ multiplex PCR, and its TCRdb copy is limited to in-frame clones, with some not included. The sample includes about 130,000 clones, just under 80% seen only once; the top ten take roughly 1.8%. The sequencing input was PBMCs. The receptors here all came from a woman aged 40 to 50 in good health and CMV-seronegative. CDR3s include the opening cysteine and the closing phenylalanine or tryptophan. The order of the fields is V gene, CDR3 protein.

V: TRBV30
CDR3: CAWALATGGATYGYTF

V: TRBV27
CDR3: CASSPRTDTQYF

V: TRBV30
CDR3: CAWSSGKGSPLHF

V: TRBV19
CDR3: CASSLTSGLSSYNEQFF

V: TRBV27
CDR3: CASRPGGRPYEQYF

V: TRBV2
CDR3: CASWAGTNTEAFF

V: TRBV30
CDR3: CAWSGGPRNYGYTF

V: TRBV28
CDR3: CASNRGGFYNEQFF

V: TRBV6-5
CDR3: CASSYEDYWDNSPLHF

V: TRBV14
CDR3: CASTQGIYTEAFF

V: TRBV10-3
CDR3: CAISEGGTVGYTF

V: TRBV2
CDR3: CASSAGGRTATQYF

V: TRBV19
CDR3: CATDTGSAAWGTQYF

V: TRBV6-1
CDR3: CASSHTPQYNSPLHF

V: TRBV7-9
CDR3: CASSSDLGTARNTGELFF

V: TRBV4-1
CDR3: CASSQVIQGNTEAFF

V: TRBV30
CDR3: CAWSRTRTSGRGDTQYF

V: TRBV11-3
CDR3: CAGYEQYF

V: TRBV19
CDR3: CASSRRPGLAGFNEQFF

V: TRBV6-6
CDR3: CASSPPGENEQFF

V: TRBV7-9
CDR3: CASSSTTSGIYGYTF

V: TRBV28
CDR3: CASSLAVNFQPQHF

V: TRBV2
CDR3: CASRPSLAPGEQYF

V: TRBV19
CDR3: CASSIASEETQYF

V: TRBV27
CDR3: CASSPELAGVSYEQYF

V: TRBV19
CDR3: CASSPGQVGYGYTF

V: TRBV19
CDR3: CASKGGSRIGELFF

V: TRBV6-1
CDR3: CASSMTGPHYEQYF

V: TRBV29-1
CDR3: CSVGAGAGGLNEQFF

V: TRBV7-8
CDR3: CASSLNAKRDTQYF

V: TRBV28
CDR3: CASSPPGSSYEQYF

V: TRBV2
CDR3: CASSAPGTFENSQYF

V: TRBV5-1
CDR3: CASSRGSDYGYTF

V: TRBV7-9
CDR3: CASSLLAGPGNTQYF

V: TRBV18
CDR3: CASSPSVDTEAFF

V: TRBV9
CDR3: CASSATGTSGRRNEQFF

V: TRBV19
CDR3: CASSRQWYQETQYF

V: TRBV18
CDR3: CASSPLGTGDSPLHF

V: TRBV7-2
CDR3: CASSTDRLRYEQYF

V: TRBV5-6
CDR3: CASSQGQSLHGYTF

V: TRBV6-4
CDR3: CASSLAGGTDTQYF

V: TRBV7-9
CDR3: CASSSRGGSTNEKLFF

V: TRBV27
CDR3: CASSERTSGEVGTDTQYF

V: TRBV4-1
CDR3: CASSQSHGTSGLEIDEQYF

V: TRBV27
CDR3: CASRFRGEQYF

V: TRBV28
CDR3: CASNQWALGPQHF